The clone carrying this TCR beta chain is deemed medium-sized (0.01 to 0.1%). Other DNA sequences of this sample code for an identical CDR3. The source of the sample is a study of shared clonotypes between healthy human individuals. TCRdb's table, derived via immunoSEQ multiplex PCR, lists solely in-frame clones and lacks some. The table shows around 500,000 clones, with around 75% occurring only once. Germline V lookup: CDR1 MGHRA, CDR2 YSYEKL. With 1 base removed from V and 3 bases from J, the gap between germline ends came to 7 bases. The CDR3 is 13 amino acids. This TCR was sampled from a woman between 35 and 50 years old in good health. Some clones in this sample may be carry-over from other donors' samples. The chain employs TRBV4-1 and TRBJ2-7; D unclear. What was sequenced was PBMCs. In nucleotides, the CDR3 is TGCGCCAGCAGCCAAGTAGCTTACTACGAGCAGTACTTC. Residues: CASSQVAYYEQYF.